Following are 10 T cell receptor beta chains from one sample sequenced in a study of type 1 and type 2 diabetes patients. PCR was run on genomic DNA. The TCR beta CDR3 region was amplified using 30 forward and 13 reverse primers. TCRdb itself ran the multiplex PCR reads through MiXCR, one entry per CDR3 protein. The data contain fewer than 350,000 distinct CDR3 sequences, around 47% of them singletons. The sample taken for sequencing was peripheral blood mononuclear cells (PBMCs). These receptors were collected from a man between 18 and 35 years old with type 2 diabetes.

The chain's CDR3 is CASRGKAIESSNQPQHF. The CDR3 nucleotides read TGTGCCAGTAGAGGTAAAGCGATTGAGAGTAGCAATCAGCCCCAGCATTTT. The chain has TRBV19 and TRBJ1-5; D is unresolved. The CDR3 contains 17 residues. Looked up from germline, CDR1 is LNHDA and CDR2 is SQIVND (reference sequence). V dropped 6 bases and J dropped 0 bases, with 18 bases sitting between them.

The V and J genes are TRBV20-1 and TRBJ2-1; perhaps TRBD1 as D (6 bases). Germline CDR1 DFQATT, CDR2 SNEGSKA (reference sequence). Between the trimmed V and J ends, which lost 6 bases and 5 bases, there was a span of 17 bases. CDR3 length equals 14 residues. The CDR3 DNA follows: TGCAGTGCCAGCCGGGACATCCATCACAATGAGCAGTTCTTC. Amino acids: CSASRDIHHNEQFF.

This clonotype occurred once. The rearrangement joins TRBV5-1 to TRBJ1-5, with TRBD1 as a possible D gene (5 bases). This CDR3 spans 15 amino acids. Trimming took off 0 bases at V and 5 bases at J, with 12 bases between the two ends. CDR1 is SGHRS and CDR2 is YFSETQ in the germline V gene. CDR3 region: CASSLEGQPDQPQHF. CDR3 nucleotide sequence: TGCGCCAGCAGCTTGGAGGGGCAGCCTGATCAGCCCCAGCATTTT.

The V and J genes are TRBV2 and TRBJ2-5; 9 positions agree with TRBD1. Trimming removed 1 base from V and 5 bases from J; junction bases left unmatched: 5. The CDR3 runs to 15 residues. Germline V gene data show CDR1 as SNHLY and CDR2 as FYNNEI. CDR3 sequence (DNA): TGTGCCAGCAGTGAAGAACAGGGGGCATGGGAGACCCAGTACTTC. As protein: CASSEEQGAWETQYF.

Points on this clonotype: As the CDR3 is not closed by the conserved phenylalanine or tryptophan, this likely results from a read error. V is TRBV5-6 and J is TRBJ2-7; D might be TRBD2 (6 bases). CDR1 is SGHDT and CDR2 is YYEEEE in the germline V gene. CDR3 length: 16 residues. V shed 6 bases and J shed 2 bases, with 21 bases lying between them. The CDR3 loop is CASKLKYKGLTYEQYL. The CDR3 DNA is TGTGCCAGCAAGTTAAAGTATAAGGGACTTACCTACGAGCAGTACCTC.

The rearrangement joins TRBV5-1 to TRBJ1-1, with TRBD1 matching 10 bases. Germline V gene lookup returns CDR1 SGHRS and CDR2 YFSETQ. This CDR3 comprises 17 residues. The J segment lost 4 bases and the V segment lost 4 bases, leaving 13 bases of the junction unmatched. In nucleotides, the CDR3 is TGCGCCAGCAGCCCCATCGGGACAGGGGAACAAGGCACTGAAGCTTTCTTT. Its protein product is CASSPIGTGEQGTEAFF.

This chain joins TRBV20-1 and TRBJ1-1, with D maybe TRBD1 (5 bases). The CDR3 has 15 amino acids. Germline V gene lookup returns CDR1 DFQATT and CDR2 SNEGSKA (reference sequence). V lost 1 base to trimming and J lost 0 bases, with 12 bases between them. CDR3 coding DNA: TGCAGTGCTAGAGGACAGAGGTGGATGAACACTGAAGCTTTCTTT. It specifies CSARGQRWMNTEAFF.

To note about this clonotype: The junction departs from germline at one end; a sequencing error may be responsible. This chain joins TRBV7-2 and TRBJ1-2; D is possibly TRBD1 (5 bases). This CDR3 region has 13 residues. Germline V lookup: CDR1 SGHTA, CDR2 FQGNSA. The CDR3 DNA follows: TGTGCCGGCAGCTCCGGAGGGGTCTATGGCTACACCTTC. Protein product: CAGSSGGVYGYTF.

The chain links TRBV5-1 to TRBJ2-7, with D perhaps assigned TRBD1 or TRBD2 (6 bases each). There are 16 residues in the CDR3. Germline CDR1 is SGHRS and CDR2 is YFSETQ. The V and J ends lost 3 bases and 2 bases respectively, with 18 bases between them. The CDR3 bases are TGCGCCAGCAGCTGGAACCGGAACAGGGAGGCCTACGAGCAGTACTTC. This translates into CASSWNRNREAYEQYF. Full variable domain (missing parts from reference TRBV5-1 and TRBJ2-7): KAGVTQTPRYLIKTRGQQVTLSCSPISGHRSVSWYQQTPGQGLQFLFEYFSETQRNKGNFPGRFSGRQFSNSRSEMNVSTLELGDSALYLCASSWNRNREAYEQYFGPGTRLTVT.

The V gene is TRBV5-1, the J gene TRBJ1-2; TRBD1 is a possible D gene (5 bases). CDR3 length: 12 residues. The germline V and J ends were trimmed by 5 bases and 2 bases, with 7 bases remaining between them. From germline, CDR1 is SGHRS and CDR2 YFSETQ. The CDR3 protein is CASRGENYGYTF. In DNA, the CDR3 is TGCGCCAGCAGGGGGGAGAACTATGGCTACACCTTC. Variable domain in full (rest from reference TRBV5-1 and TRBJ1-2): KAGVTQTPRYLIKTRGQQVTLSCSPISGHRSVSWYQQTPGQGLQFLFEYFSETQRNKGNFPGRFSGRQFSNSRSEMNVSTLELGDSALYLCASRGENYGYTFGSGTRLTVV.